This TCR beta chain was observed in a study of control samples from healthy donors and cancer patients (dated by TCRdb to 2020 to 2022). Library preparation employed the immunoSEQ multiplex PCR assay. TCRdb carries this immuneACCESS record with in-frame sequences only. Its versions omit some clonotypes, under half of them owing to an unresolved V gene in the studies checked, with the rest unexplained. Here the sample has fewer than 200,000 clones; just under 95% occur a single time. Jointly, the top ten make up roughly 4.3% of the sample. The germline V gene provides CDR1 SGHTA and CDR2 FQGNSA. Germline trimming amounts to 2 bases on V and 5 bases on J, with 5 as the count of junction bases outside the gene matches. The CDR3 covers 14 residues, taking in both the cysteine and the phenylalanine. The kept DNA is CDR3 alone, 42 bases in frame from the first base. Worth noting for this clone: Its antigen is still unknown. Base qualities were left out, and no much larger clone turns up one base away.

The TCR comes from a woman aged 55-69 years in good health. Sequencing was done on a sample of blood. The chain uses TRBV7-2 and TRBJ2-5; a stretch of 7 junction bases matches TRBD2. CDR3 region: CASSLWGGEETQYF. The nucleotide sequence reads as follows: TGTGCCAGCAGCTTATGGGGGGGGGAGGAGACCCAGTACTTC.